The clone carrying this T cell receptor (beta chain) was detected only once. What it binds is unknown. The data were obtained in a study of cytomegalovirus exposure and HLA in healthy donors. Across the whole study: HLA-typed donors were the source of around 77 million unique TCRs held in an early data release. Study-level points and caveats: The authors later linked a missense DCLRE1C variant to TCR beta V- and J-gene trimming. Reportedly, cytomegalovirus status was diagnosed with high sensitivity and specificity. It was shown in a later analysis that HLA-associated TCR beta chains were more clonally expanded than other, equally common chains.

PCR primers comprised 60 Vbeta and 13 Jbeta primers. The data were produced by immunoSEQ multiplex PCR, yet TCRdb's version contains in-frame clones alone and is incomplete. Of over 150,000 clones detected, around three quarters appear once; the ten largest clones hold 3% to 4%. V lost 2 bases and J lost 5; bases outside the gene matches: 8. Germline V gene sequence: CDR1 SGHTA, CDR2 FQGNSA. The CDR3 is made up of 15 amino acids. The receptor was isolated from a woman aged 40 to 50 in good health and CMV-seronegative. The sequenced sample was PBMCs. This chain joins TRBV7-2 and TRBJ1-1, with 7 bases fitting TRBD1. The CDR3 nucleotides are TGTGCCAGCAGCTTAAGCCTCTACAGGGGAACTGAAGCTTTCTTT. Its translation: CASSLSLYRGTEAFF.